The entry below describes one T cell receptor beta chain. The data belong to a study of cytomegalovirus exposure and HLA in healthy donors. The PCR employed 60 Vbeta primers together with 13 Jbeta primers. TCRdb's copy holds only in-frame clones and misses some; the assay was immunoSEQ multiplex PCR. The profile shows 130,000 or so clones, roughly 9% of them singletons. This CDR3 contains 17 residues. Germline CDR1 reads SGHVS; CDR2 reads FQNEAQ. Trimming shortened V by 4 bases and J by 0 bases, and 17 bases separated the two germline ends. The sequenced sample consisted of PBMCs. This receptor was taken from a woman between 40 and 55 years old in good health and CMV-seropositive. The chain combines TRBV7-8 with TRBJ2-3; D is perhaps TRBD1 (5 bases). For the CDR3, the DNA is TGTGCCAGCAGCTACACTAACAGGCCAACTAGCACAGATACGCAGTATTTT. Translating it yields CASSYTNRPTSTDTQYF.